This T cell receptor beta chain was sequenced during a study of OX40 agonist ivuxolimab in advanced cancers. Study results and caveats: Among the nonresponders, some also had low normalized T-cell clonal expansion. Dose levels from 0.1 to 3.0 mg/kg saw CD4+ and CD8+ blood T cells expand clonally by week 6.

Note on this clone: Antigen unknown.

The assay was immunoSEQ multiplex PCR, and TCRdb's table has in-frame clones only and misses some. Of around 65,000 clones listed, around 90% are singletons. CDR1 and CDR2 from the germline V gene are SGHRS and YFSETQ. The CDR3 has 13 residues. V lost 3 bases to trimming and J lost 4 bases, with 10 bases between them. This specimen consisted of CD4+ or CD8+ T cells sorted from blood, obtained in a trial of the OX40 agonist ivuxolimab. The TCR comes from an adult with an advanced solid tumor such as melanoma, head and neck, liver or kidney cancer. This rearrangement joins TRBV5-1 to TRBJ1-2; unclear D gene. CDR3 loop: CASSSDGTYGYTF. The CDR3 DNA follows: TGCGCCAGCAGCTCGGACGGCACCTATGGCTACACCTTC.